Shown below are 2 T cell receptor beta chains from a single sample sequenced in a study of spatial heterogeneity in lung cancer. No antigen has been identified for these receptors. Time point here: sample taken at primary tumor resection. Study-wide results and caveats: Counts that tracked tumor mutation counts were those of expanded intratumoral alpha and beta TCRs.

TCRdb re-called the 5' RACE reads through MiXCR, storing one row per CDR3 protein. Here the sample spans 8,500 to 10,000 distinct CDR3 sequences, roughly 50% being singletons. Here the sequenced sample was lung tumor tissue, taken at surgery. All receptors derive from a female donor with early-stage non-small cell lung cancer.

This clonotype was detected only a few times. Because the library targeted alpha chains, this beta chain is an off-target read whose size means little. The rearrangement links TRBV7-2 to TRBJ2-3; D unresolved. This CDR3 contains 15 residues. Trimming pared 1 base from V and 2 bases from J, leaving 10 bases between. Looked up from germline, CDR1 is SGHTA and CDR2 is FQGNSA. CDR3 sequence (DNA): TGTGCCAGCAGCTTAGGCCCTAGATCCACAGATACGCAGTATTTT. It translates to CASSLGPRSTDTQYF.

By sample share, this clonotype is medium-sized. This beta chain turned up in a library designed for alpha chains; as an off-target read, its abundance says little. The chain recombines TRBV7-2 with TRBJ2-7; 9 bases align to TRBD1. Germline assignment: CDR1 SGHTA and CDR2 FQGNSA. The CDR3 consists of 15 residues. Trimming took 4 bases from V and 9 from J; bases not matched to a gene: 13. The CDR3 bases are TGTGCCAGCAGCTATGGACAGGGGAAGGTGCGTGGGCAGTACTTC. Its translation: CASSYGQGKVRGQYF.